The source of this T cell receptor beta chain is a study of blood T cell repertoires in COVID-19. Study-wide background: Samples came from the United States, Italy and Spain, spanning acute and convalescent COVID-19. From T cells, B-cell-depleted T cells, or PBMCs came the material, which was cDNA or gDNA.

Study processing details: Using reference gene primer amplification, nucleated cell counts were estimated. Generated by immunoSEQ multiplex PCR, the TCRdb table keeps only in-frame clones and is missing some. The D gene and trimming were derived from the DNA, and the V and J assignments and clone size from that table. The data hold 120,000 or so clones, with 69% observed a single time. The CDR3 loop spans 14 amino acids. Trimming removed 1 base at V and 2 bases at J, with 9 bases between. Germline loops: CDR1 LNHDA, CDR2 SQIVND (reference sequence). V is TRBV19 and J is TRBJ2-7; possible D gene TRBD1, 5 bases. The receptor's source is a woman aged 70-85 years with acute or convalescent COVID-19. The sequenced sample was peripheral blood. The CDR3 loop is CASSIVHRTYEQYF. In DNA, the CDR3 is TGTGCCAGTAGTATAGTGCACAGGACCTACGAGCAGTACTTC.